What follows describes a single TCR beta chain. The antigen remains unidentified. Partitioning of CD4+ cells yielded a CD45RA+ naive subset and a CD45RA-negative memory subset. Data came from immunoSEQ multiplex PCR; TCRdb stores just in-frame clones and leaves some out. Among roughly 2.4 million clones listed, about 94% were seen once. The data stem from a study of shared clonotypes between healthy human individuals. The study's findings and limits: Naive subsets generally had larger estimated richness than memory subsets.

The sequence came from a man aged 18 to 29 in good health. Input material: naive CD4+ T cells sorted from blood. Subset given: CD45RA+ positively selected.

The CDR3 loop reads CASSSRQVRTEAFF. For the CDR3, the DNA is TGTGCCAGCAGCTCCCGACAGGTTCGCACTGAAGCTTTCTTT. V usage is TRBV11-2 and J usage is TRBJ1-1, with D tentatively TRBD1 (6 bases). Germline CDR1 and CDR2: SGHAT and FQNNGV. Deletions cut 4 bases from V and 4 bases from J, with 13 bases between. This CDR3 has 14 residues. The whole variable domain, remainder taken from reference TRBV11-2 and TRBJ1-1, is EAGVAQSPRYKIIEKRQSVAFWCNPISGHATLYWYQQILGQGPKLLIQFQNNGVVDDSQLPKDRFSAERLKGVDSTLKIQPAKLEDSAVYLCASSSRQVRTEAFFGQGTRLTVV.